The 3 T cell receptor beta chains presented below share a single source sample, sequenced in a study of cytomegalovirus exposure and HLA in healthy donors. Sequencing used immunoSEQ multiplex PCR; TCRdb keeps in-frame clones, though not all of them. The sample has 100,000 to 150,000 clones; about 89% are singletons. The sequenced material came from PBMCs. The source of these receptors is a young woman in good health and CMV-seronegative.

The CDR3 spells CASRRPYPGQGGRNEQFF. The CDR3, as DNA: TGTGCCAGCAGACGACCGTATCCGGGACAGGGGGGGAGGAATGAGCAGTTCTTC. The chain carries TRBV27 and TRBJ2-1; 11 bases line up with TRBD1. This CDR3 is 18 amino acids long. V was pared by 6 bases and J by 7 bases, with 17 bases of the junction left unmatched. Germline V CDR1 and CDR2: MNHEY, SMNVEV (reference sequence).

J is TRBJ1-2 and V is TRBV28, with 10 bases that match TRBD1. The CDR3 has 14 residues. Germline CDR1 is MDHEN and CDR2 is SYDVKM. J lost 5 bases, V lost 5 bases, and 5 bases had no gene match. This CDR3 reads CASSPTGGWYGYTF. The CDR3 nucleotides read TGTGCCAGCAGTCCGACAGGGGGCTGGTATGGCTACACCTTC.

The gene calls are TRBV30 and TRBJ1-5, with D unresolved. Deletions cut 0 bases from V and 5 bases from J, with 11 bases between. The CDR3 has 14 residues. Looked up from germline, CDR1 is GTSNPN and CDR2 is SVGIG (reference sequence). CDR3 residues: CAWSVRRSYQPQHF. The CDR3 DNA follows: TGTGCCTGGAGTGTACGTAGATCCTATCAGCCCCAGCATTTT. The variable domain in full, with the rest retrieved from reference TRBV30 and TRBJ1-5, is SQTIHQWPATLVQPVGSPLSLECTVEGTSNPNLYWYRQAAGRGLQLLFYSVGIGQISSEVPQNLSASRPQDRQFILSSKKLLLSDSGFYLCAWSVRRSYQPQHFGDGTRLSIL.